This T cell receptor beta chain was sequenced for a study of shared clonotypes between healthy human individuals. Regarding the study as a whole: Limited genetic and exposure-history diversity came from having few donors.

The V gene's germline CDR1 is SEHNR and CDR2 FQNEAQ (reference sequence). Losses at the gene ends were 2 bases for V and 0 bases for J; bases not matched to a gene: 4. The CDR3 has 16 amino acids. A word on this clone: Its target is not known.

Genomic DNA per cell subset filled all wells of several immunoSEQ plates. The table came from immunoSEQ multiplex PCR; TCRdb's copy has only in-frame clones and leaves some out. The sample comprises approximately 1.5 million clones, about 98.5% of which are singletons, and 0.36% rests with the top ten. The sequenced sample consisted of naive CD4+ T cells sorted from blood. Noted subset: CD45RA+ positively selected. This clonotype was obtained from a man aged 25-45 years in good health. The gene calls are TRBV7-9 and TRBJ1-3; TRBD1 matches 7 bases. CDR3 loop: CASSLYDRASGNTIYF. The CDR3 DNA is TGTGCCAGCAGCTTATACGACAGGGCCTCTGGAAACACCATATATTTT.